The 18 T cell receptor beta chains below were found in one sample sequenced in a study of a mutant IDH1 vaccine in newly diagnosed glioma. These receptors are not linked to any known antigen. The table came from immunoSEQ multiplex PCR; TCRdb's copy has only in-frame clones and leaves some out. The profile shows tens of thousands of clones, around 89% of them singletons. Time point reported: week 35, safety follow-up. Every single dose of the vaccine, 300 ug of mutant IDH1 20-mer peptide, came with topical imiquimod. The input for sequencing was PBMCs, taken from a glioma patient whose treatment included an IDH1 peptide vaccine. These TCRs come from a woman in her forties with glioma.

V is TRBV6-5 and J is TRBJ2-1; 9 bases map to TRBD2. The junction had 10 bases not matched to a gene; V was cut back by 4 bases and J by 6 bases. The CDR3 covers 16 residues. Germline assignment: CDR1 MNHEY and CDR2 SVGAGI. CDR3 loop: CASSSPGRTSVNEQFF. As DNA, the CDR3 is TGTGCCAGCAGTTCCCCCGGGAGGACTAGCGTCAATGAGCAGTTCTTC.

The V and J genes are TRBV6-5 and TRBJ2-7, with 7 positions matching TRBD1. CDR1 is MNHEY, CDR2 SVGAGI, per germline. The V gene end was trimmed by 6 bases and the J gene end by 3 bases; junction bases not matched to a gene: 8. This CDR3 has 14 residues. This CDR3 is CASSTRDRVYEQYF. The DNA of the CDR3 is TGTGCCAGCAGCACCCGGGACAGAGTCTACGAGCAGTACTTC.

The chain is built from TRBV7-2 and TRBJ1-3; D perhaps matches TRBD1 (5 bases). CDR1 and CDR2 from the germline V gene are SGHTA and FQGNSA. Deletions cut 1 base from V and 1 base from J, with 11 bases between. There are 16 residues in the CDR3. CDR3 residues: CASSLGGGGSGNTIYF. CDR3 coding DNA: TGTGCCAGCAGCTTAGGGGGGGGAGGGTCTGGAAACACCATATATTTT.

CDR3 coding DNA: TGTGCCAGCAGGGGGACAGGGGGCGTCGTTTACTTC. Its translation: CASRGTGGVVYF. This chain joins TRBV2 and TRBJ2-7, with TRBD1 matching 12 bases. The V segment lost 6 bases and the J segment 13 bases; nucleotides outside the gene matches: 7. Per germline, CDR1 SNHLY and CDR2 FYNNEI. The CDR3 covers 12 residues. Drawing the rest from reference TRBV2 and TRBJ2-7, the complete variable domain is EPEVTQTPSHQVTQMGQEVILRCVPISNHLYFYWYRQILGQKVEFLVSFYNNEISEKSEIFDDQFSVERPDGSNFTLKIRSTKLEDSAMYFCASRGTGGVVYFGPGTRLTVT.

The rearrangement joins TRBV10-1 to TRBJ2-3, with D possibly matching TRBD2 (5 bases). CDR3 length equals 14 residues. CDR1 is WNHNN, CDR2 SYGVQD, per germline (reference sequence). V was cut by 6 bases and J by 1 base, with 11 bases left in between. The CDR3 loop is CASSHDSGTDTQYF. The CDR3 DNA reads as TGCGCCAGCAGCCACGATAGCGGCACAGATACGCAGTATTTT.

This sequence joins TRBV6-5 and TRBJ2-1, with TRBD2 identical over 16 bases. CDR1 and CDR2 (germline): MNHEY, SVGAGI. Trimming cost V 0 bases and J 10 bases; bases outside gene matches: 0. This CDR3 is built from 15 residues. The CDR3 DNA sequence: TGTGCCAGCAGTTACTCGGGACTAGCGGGAGGGGAGCAGTTCTTC. Protein product: CASSYSGLAGGEQFF.

In this sample, this clone turned up once. The chain uses TRBV7-8 and TRBJ1-1; perhaps TRBD1 as D (5 bases). CDR3 length equals 14 residues. Germline-derived CDR1 and CDR2 are SGHVS and FQNEAQ. Between the trimmed V and J ends, which lost 2 bases and 1 base, there was a span of 8 bases. The DNA for the CDR3 is TGTGCCAGCAGCTTAAACGACAGGAACACTGAAGCTTTCTTT. Its protein is CASSLNDRNTEAFF.

This clone was seen a single time. CDR3 bases: TGTGCCAGCAGCCACGGACAGGGGGCCTCCTACGAGCAGTACTTC. Translated, it gives CASSHGQGASYEQYF. The chain has TRBV6-5 and TRBJ2-7; TRBD1 matches 11 bases. The CDR3 loop spans 15 amino acids. J was trimmed by 0 bases and V by 6 bases; bases with no gene match: 4. Germline V gene sequence: CDR1 MNHEY, CDR2 SVGAGI.

The J gene is TRBJ1-1, the V gene TRBV18, with D unresolved. Germline V gene sequence: CDR1 KGHSH, CDR2 LQKENI. The CDR3 is 13 amino acids. The germline V and J ends were trimmed by 8 bases and 6 bases, with 16 bases remaining between them. The DNA of the CDR3 is TGTGCCAGCAGAACTCAGGAGGCCGCTGAAGCTTTCTTT. Translated, it gives CASRTQEAAEAFF.

The V gene is TRBV9, the J gene TRBJ2-2, with a tentative D call TRBD2 (6 bases). V was pared by 4 bases and J by 4 bases, with 20 bases between. The CDR3 runs 17 residues. The germline gives CDR1 SGDLS, CDR2 YYNGEE. The CDR3 sequence: CASSSRGTPSFTGELFF. As DNA, the CDR3 is TGTGCCAGCAGCTCCCGCGGGACCCCGTCTTTCACCGGGGAGCTGTTTTTT.

This clone came up a few times. CDR3 loop: CASTGYSSGNTIYF. The CDR3 region has the DNA TGTGCCAGCACGGGATACAGCTCTGGAAACACCATATATTTT. The V call is TRBV28, the J call TRBJ1-3; unclear D gene. The CDR3 spans 14 residues. Germline values: CDR1 MDHEN, CDR2 SYDVKM. V lost 7 bases and J lost 0, with 10 bases in between.

The genes are TRBV30 and TRBJ2-3; weak D call: TRBD2 (5 bases). The length of the CDR3 is 16 residues. The ends were cut back, 0 bases at V and 0 bases at J, with 13 bases in the middle. From germline, CDR1 is GTSNPN and CDR2 SVGIG (reference sequence). The CDR3 here is CAWSVLGGRSTDTQYF. As DNA, the CDR3 is TGTGCCTGGAGTGTACTTGGCGGGCGGAGCACAGATACGCAGTATTTT.

This chain connects TRBV28 to TRBJ1-1; tentative D call: TRBD1 (5 bases). This CDR3 is 12 amino acids long. CDR1 MDHEN and CDR2 SYDVKM come from the germline V gene. Trimming shortened V by 3 bases and J by 8 bases, and 10 bases separated the two germline ends. CDR3 coding DNA: TGTGCCAGCAGTTTGTGGGGGGTGGAAGCTTTCTTT. Translated, it gives CASSLWGVEAFF.

In its sample, this clone ranks as medium-sized. The J gene is TRBJ1-4, the V gene TRBV5-1, with 11 bases fitting TRBD1. The trim removed 4 bases at V and 7 bases at J, leaving 6 bases unmatched. The CDR3 is 15 amino acids. Germline-derived CDR1 and CDR2 are SGHRS and YFSETQ. For the CDR3, the DNA is TGCGCCAGCAGCCTTTCCGGACAGGGGGCTGAAAAACTGTTTTTT. Amino acid sequence: CASSLSGQGAEKLFF.

This chain connects TRBV28 to TRBJ2-5, with a possible D match to TRBD1 (6 bases). CDR1 is MDHEN and CDR2 is SYDVKM in the germline V gene. This CDR3 spans 15 amino acids. V was clipped by 5 bases and J by 5 bases, with 18 bases between them. The CDR3 DNA reads TGTGCCAGCAGTCCGTCAGCAGGGGCAGGGGAGACCCAGTACTTC. Protein product: CASSPSAGAGETQYF.

The chain is built from TRBV5-6 and TRBJ2-7; 7 nucleotides match TRBD1. The CDR3 has 16 residues. The J segment lost 3 bases and the V segment lost 4 bases, leaving 13 bases of the junction unmatched. Germline values: CDR1 SGHDT, CDR2 YYEEEE. The CDR3 bases are TGTGCCAGCAGCCAAACACAGGGGCACCCCTTCTACGAGCAGTACTTC. This gives the protein CASSQTQGHPFYEQYF.

The CDR3 sequence is CASSLQGGGRYEQYF. The CDR3 nucleotides read TGTGCCAGTAGTCTCCAGGGAGGGGGAAGGTACGAGCAGTACTTC. The rearrangement links TRBV19 to TRBJ2-7, with D possibly TRBD2 on 7 matching bases. Germline-derived CDR1 and CDR2 are LNHDA and SQIVND (reference sequence). The CDR3 runs to 15 residues. V lost 5 bases and J 4 bases, leaving 18 bases between the germline ends.

V is TRBV19 and J is TRBJ1-1; 8 bases line up with TRBD1. V lost 8 bases, J lost 4 bases, and 6 bases stayed unmatched. This CDR3 region has 13 residues. Germline V gene sequence: CDR1 LNHDA, CDR2 SQIVND (reference sequence). The CDR3 spells CASSNRGGTEAFF. The CDR3 nucleotides are TGTGCCAGTTCAAACAGGGGGGGCACTGAAGCTTTCTTT.